The 22 T cell receptor beta chains below were found in one sample sequenced in a study of cytomegalovirus exposure and HLA in healthy donors. Primers included in the PCR were 60 Vbeta and 13 Jbeta primers. Libraries were prepared by immunoSEQ multiplex PCR; TCRdb keeps only in-frame clonotypes and omits some of them. The sample holds about 150,000 clones; around 80% are singletons and the top ten take around 4.8%. Specimen: PBMCs. The origin of the receptors is a man aged 18 to 30 in good health and CMV-seronegative.

The chain has TRBV11-3 and TRBJ2-5, with 7 bases lining up with TRBD2. Germline V gene sequence: CDR1 SGHNT, CDR2 YENEEA. There are 15 residues in the CDR3. The trim removed 1 base at V and 3 bases at J, leaving 5 bases unmatched. This chain's CDR3 is CASSLVREWKETQYF. The CDR3 nucleotides read TGTGCCAGCAGCTTAGTGCGGGAGTGGAAAGAGACCCAGTACTTC.

The sample holds one count of this clone. The chain links TRBV28 to TRBJ2-2; D might be TRBD1 (5 bases). Trimming removed 2 bases from V and 4 bases from J, with 11 bases in between. The CDR3 has 15 amino acids. CDR1 MDHEN and CDR2 SYDVKM come from the germline V gene. The CDR3 coding sequence is TGTGCCAGCAGTTTACTGGACACATCCACCGGGGAGCTGTTTTTT. Its translation: CASSLLDTSTGELFF.

Remarks on this clone: One end of the junction varies from germline; a read error may be responsible. The chain employs TRBV20-1 and TRBJ1-2; D gene unclear. The CDR3 runs 11 residues. Germline lookup yields CDR1 DFQATT and CDR2 SNEGSKA (reference sequence). CDR3 in amino acids: CSASPLTIVHF. The CDR3 coding sequence is TGCAGTGCTAGCCCCCTTACTATAGTACACTTC.

The V gene is TRBV11-3, the J gene TRBJ2-7, with 8 bases lining up with TRBD1. Germline CDR1 reads SGHNT; CDR2 reads YENEEA. After removal of 5 bases from V and 6 bases from J, the junction contained 3 bases not matched to a gene. The CDR3 is made up of 12 amino acids. As DNA, the CDR3 is TGTGCCAGCAGCGGACAGGGACCCGAGCAGTACTTC. Residues: CASSGQGPEQYF.

The gene calls are TRBV28 and TRBJ2-5, with TRBD2 matching 7 bases. The V segment lost 2 bases and the J segment 2 bases; nucleotides outside the gene matches: 2. Germline assignment: CDR1 MDHEN and CDR2 SYDVKM. The CDR3 length is 14 residues. CDR3 amino acids: CASSLAGAQETQYF. The DNA of the CDR3 is TGTGCCAGCAGTTTAGCGGGAGCGCAAGAGACCCAGTACTTC.

This rearrangement joins TRBV5-1 to TRBJ2-1; TRBD1 might be the D (6 bases). Trimming shortened V by 1 base and J by 6 bases, and 14 bases separated the two germline ends. Per the germline V gene, CDR1 is SGHRS and CDR2 is YFSETQ. CDR3 length: 15 amino acids. CDR3 in amino acids: CASSLRPGESNEQFF. CDR3 bases: TGCGCCAGCAGCTTGCGGCCAGGGGAAAGCAATGAGCAGTTCTTC.

This clone was observed a handful of times. Compared with germline, one end of the junction differs, possibly owing to a read error. This rearrangement joins TRBV7-7 to TRBJ2-1; 9 nucleotides match TRBD1. CDR1 SSHAT and CDR2 FNYEAQ come from the germline V gene (reference sequence). This CDR3 region has 17 residues. CDR3 coding DNA: TGTGCTAGCAGCTTAGCCTTCGGGACAGGGCCAGAAAATGAGCAGTTCTTC. It encodes CASSLAFGTGPENEQFF.

On this clone itself: The identical CDR3 is also encoded by other nucleotide sequences in the sample. This chain links TRBV12-5 with TRBJ2-3; 8 bases agree with TRBD1. The CDR3 is 16 residues long. V lost 5 bases, J lost 3 bases, and 10 bases stayed unmatched. CDR1 and CDR2 from the germline V gene are LGHNT and FRNRAP. Here the CDR3 DNA reads TGTGCTAGTGGTATCACCGGGACAGGTAGTACAGATACGCAGTATTTT. This encodes CASGITGTGSTDTQYF.

The chain is built from TRBV4-1 and TRBJ2-3, with 12 bases fitting TRBD2. V dropped 3 bases and J dropped 2; count of bases not matched to a gene: 12. The CDR3 is 19 amino acids. Germline V lookup: CDR1 MGHRA, CDR2 YSYEKL. CDR3 in amino acids: CASSHPTSGGPQFTDTQYF. The CDR3 nucleotides read TGCGCCAGCAGCCACCCAACTAGCGGGGGGCCCCAATTCACAGATACGCAGTATTTT.

CDR3 loop: CSVRTGSMVELFF. The CDR3 nucleotides read TGCAGCGTGAGGACAGGGAGCATGGTGGAGCTGTTTTTT. The chain uses TRBV29-1 and TRBJ2-2, with TRBD1 identical over 8 bases. This CDR3 has 13 amino acids. The V gene's germline CDR1 is SQVTM and CDR2 ANQGSEA. V shed 6 bases, J shed 10 bases, and the junction held 10 bases outside the gene matches.

The chain is built from TRBV30 and TRBJ2-1; TRBD1 might be the D (7 bases). The germline V gene has CDR1 GTSNPN and CDR2 SVGIG (reference sequence). This CDR3 is 15 amino acids long. Trimming shortened V by 0 bases and J by 7 bases, and 16 bases separated the two germline ends. The CDR3 loop is CAWSVGQGGWNEQFF. The CDR3, as DNA: TGTGCCTGGAGTGTGGGTCAGGGGGGTTGGAATGAGCAGTTCTTC.

The chain joins TRBV28 to TRBJ2-7; D possibly corresponds to TRBD1 (6 bases). V was trimmed by 6 bases and J by 3 bases, leaving 12 bases between them. The CDR3 length is 13 residues. Germline assignment: CDR1 MDHEN and CDR2 SYDVKM. The DNA for the CDR3 is TGTGCCAGCAGCTCGGACAGAATCTACGAGCAGTACTTC. Translating gives CASSSDRIYEQYF.

This clone showed up just once. This rearrangement joins TRBV10-3 to TRBJ2-1; 12 bases are shared with TRBD2. This CDR3 is built from 13 residues. Germline V gene lookup returns CDR1 ENHRY and CDR2 SYGVKD. The trim removed 10 bases at V and 5 bases at J, leaving 3 bases unmatched. The CDR3 loop is CATASGGDNEQFF. The CDR3 DNA reads TGTGCCACCGCTAGCGGGGGGGACAATGAGCAGTTCTTC.

This chain links TRBV5-5 with TRBJ1-4; tentative D call: TRBD1 (6 bases). Germline assignment: CDR1 SGHKS and CDR2 YYEKEE (reference sequence). The CDR3 length is 15 residues. V lost 2 bases, J lost 5 bases, and 13 bases lay in between. The CDR3 spells CASSLAGTRNEKLFF. The CDR3 DNA reads TGTGCCAGCAGCTTAGCCGGGACAAGGAATGAAAAACTGTTTTTT.

Here the CDR3 reads CSVRTGDYGYTF. CDR3 coding DNA: TGCAGCGTCAGGACAGGGGACTATGGCTACACCTTC. This rearrangement joins TRBV29-1 to TRBJ1-2, with TRBD1 identical over 9 bases. Germline values: CDR1 SQVTM, CDR2 ANQGSEA. CDR3 length: 12 amino acids. With V trimmed by 6 bases and J by 3 bases, 2 bases remained unmatched. The entire variable domain, with the rest obtained from reference TRBV29-1 and TRBJ1-2, is as follows: SAVISQKPSRDICQRGTSLTIQCQVDSQVTMMFWYRQQPGQSLTLIATANQGSEATYESGFVIDKFPISRPNLTFSTLTVSNMSPEDSSIYLCSVRTGDYGYTFGSGTRLTVV.

The chain couples TRBV15 to TRBJ2-1, with 8 positions matching TRBD2. Germline CDR1 and CDR2: LNHNV and YYDKDF (reference sequence). The V gene end was trimmed by 1 base and the J gene end by 2 bases; junction bases not matched to a gene: 10. The CDR3 extends over 18 amino acids. DNA for the CDR3: TGTGCCACCAGCAGAGGTGGTAGCGGGATGCCTCCCTACAATGAGCAGTTCTTC. It codes for CATSRGGSGMPPYNEQFF.

J is TRBJ2-4 and V is TRBV6-5; TRBD1 aligns across 10 bases. CDR1 and CDR2 from the germline V gene are MNHEY and SVGAGI. This CDR3 spans 13 amino acids. Losses at the gene ends were 0 bases for V and 13 bases for J; bases not matched to a gene: 3. Written as DNA, the CDR3 is TGTGCCAGCAGTTACTCGGGACAGGGGATCCAGTACTTC. This codes for CASSYSGQGIQYF.

V is TRBV19 and J is TRBJ1-4; TRBD1 matches 7 bases. Germline V gene sequence: CDR1 LNHDA, CDR2 SQIVND (reference sequence). The CDR3 contains 18 residues. V shed 7 bases and J 3 bases; nucleotides not matched to a gene: 17. CDR3 amino acids: CASTEQQLTQGANEKLFF. In nucleotides, the CDR3 is TGTGCCAGTACCGAACAGCAGTTAACTCAGGGGGCTAATGAAAAACTGTTTTTT.

The chain carries TRBV6-1 and TRBJ1-3, with 7 nucleotides matching TRBD1. The germline CDR1 and CDR2 sequences are MNHNS and SASEGT. V dropped 4 bases and J dropped 3; count of bases not matched to a gene: 6. The CDR3 spans 15 residues. DNA of the CDR3: TGTGCCAGCAGTGCCATACAGGGGAATGGAAACACCATATATTTT. Protein: CASSAIQGNGNTIYF.

The chain carries TRBV28 and TRBJ1-2; 8 nucleotides agree with TRBD1. Germline assignment: CDR1 MDHEN and CDR2 SYDVKM. Losses at the gene ends were 5 bases for V and 8 bases for J; bases not matched to a gene: 13. The length of the CDR3 is 15 residues. For the CDR3, the DNA is TGTGCCAGCAGTCCACCTTACGGACAGGGCTCGGGCTACACCTTC. As protein: CASSPPYGQGSGYTF.

The V call is TRBV5-1, the J call TRBJ2-1, with TRBD1 as a possible D gene (5 bases). Germline V gene lookup returns CDR1 SGHRS and CDR2 YFSETQ. The CDR3 length is 15 residues. Trimming shortened V by 2 bases and J by 2 bases, and 11 bases separated the two germline ends. CDR3 coding DNA: TGCGCCAGCAGCTTCGGGTTGACAGCCTACAATGAGCAGTTCTTC. It encodes CASSFGLTAYNEQFF.

Points on this clone: Germline and junction disagree at one end, which may indicate a read error. The gene calls are TRBV7-9 and TRBJ2-5; possibly TRBD1 for D (6 bases). The CDR3 totals 12 residues. Germline CDR1 SEHNR, CDR2 FQNEAQ (reference sequence). CDR3 DNA sequence: TGTGCCAGCAGCATCGAGCAGGGGCACAGCGACTTC. Its protein product is CASSIEQGHSDF.